These 20 T cell receptor beta chains were all obtained from the same sample, sequenced in a study of CD8+CD57+ T cells in acquired aplastic anemia. Selection for sequencing was limited to patients who had shown CD8+CD57+ cell expansion by flow cytometry. Using genomic DNA as the template, TCR beta VDJ and CDR3 profiling was carried out. TCRdb used MiXCR to reprocess the reads, holding one entry per CDR3 protein. The top ten clones hold 40% to 50% of a sample with fewer than 300,000 distinct CDR3 sequences, 70% to 85% of them seen once. The sequencing input was sorted CD4+, CD8+, or CD8+CD57+ T cells (not recorded which) from PBMCs. The receptor set was obtained from a human donor with aplastic anemia.

The genes are TRBV7-9 and TRBJ2-2; a weak D match, TRBD1 (6 bases). V was shortened by 2 bases and J by 14 bases, with 24 bases between the two germline ends. This CDR3 is built from 16 residues. CDR1 and CDR2 (germline): SEHNR, FQNEAQ (reference sequence). The CDR3: CASSLSGESYEQYLFF. In DNA, the CDR3 is TGTGCCAGCAGCTTATCAGGGGAAAGCTACGAGCAGTACCTGTTTTTT.

A note on this clonotype: Germline is not matched at one junction end, which may reflect a read error. The chain couples TRBV7-9 to TRBJ2-5; D possibly corresponds to TRBD2 (6 bases). CDR1 and CDR2 (germline): SEHNR, FQNEAQ (reference sequence). The CDR3 extends over 14 amino acids. This chain's CDR3 is CATSIAASYGANVF. The CDR3 DNA sequence: TGTGCCACCAGCATAGCGGCCAGCTACGGGGCCAACGTCTTC.

A remark on this clonotype: Lacking the conserved final phenylalanine or tryptophan, this CDR3 likely reflects a read error. The DNA is omitted, as the CDR3 cannot be located on it reliably, and the CDR3 follows TCRdb's listing. The chain employs TRBV7-8 and TRBJ2-1; the table's D call, TRBD2, has no DNA check behind it. The CDR3 extends over 13 residues, inclusive of both ends. The germline V gene encodes CDR1 SGHVS and CDR2 FQNEAQ. This CDR3 reads CASSYGGVPDTQY.

The chain links TRBV29-1 to TRBJ1-1, with 8 bases identical to TRBD1. The trim removed 6 bases at V and 1 base at J, leaving 4 bases unmatched. The CDR3 runs 13 residues. Germline V gives CDR1 SQVTM, CDR2 ANQGSEA. The CDR3: CSVRQGANTEAFF. DNA of the CDR3: TGCAGCGTGCGGCAGGGGGCGAACACTGAAGCTTTCTTT.

This clonotype was seen a handful of times. The rearrangement joins TRBV7-2 to TRBJ1-2; unclear D gene. Germline loops: CDR1 SGHTA, CDR2 FQGNSA. This CDR3 region has 15 residues. Trimming took off 0 bases at V and 11 bases at J, with 19 bases between the two ends. CDR3 nucleotide sequence: TGTGCCAGCAGCTTAGCGGGAGGCGCCGATTATGAGTACACCTTC. This translates into CASSLAGGADYEYTF.

This clonotype is a singleton in its sample. One junction end disagrees with the germline gene, perhaps due to a read error. The chain combines TRBV7-9 with TRBJ2-3; D is perhaps TRBD1 (5 bases). Germline V lookup: CDR1 SEHNR, CDR2 FQNEAQ (reference sequence). The CDR3 runs to 13 residues. The CDR3 sequence: CASGDERTGTQYF. The CDR3 DNA sequence: TGTGCCAGCGGCGACGAAAGAACAGGTACGCAGTATTTT.

This clonotype was observed at least ten times. CDR3 amino acids: CASKFTGATEAFF. CDR3 nucleotide sequence: TGTGCCAGCAAGTTCACAGGGGCAACTGAAGCTTTCTTT. The V and J genes are TRBV6-5 and TRBJ1-1, with TRBD1 matching 7 bases. Germline CDR1 is MNHEY and CDR2 is SVGAGI. CDR3 length: 13 amino acids. V shed 7 bases, J shed 5 bases, and the junction held 7 bases outside the gene matches.

The chain uses TRBV9 and TRBJ2-3; unclear D gene. V lost 7 bases to trimming and J lost 3 bases, with 9 bases between them. Germline-derived CDR1 and CDR2 are SGDLS and YYNGEE. The CDR3 extends over 12 amino acids. CDR3 amino acids: CASAPNTDTQYF. CDR3 nucleotides: TGTGCCAGCGCCCCGAATACAGATACGCAGTATTTT.

This clonotype appeared a few times. The gene calls are TRBV10-3 and TRBJ2-1; 7 bases are shared with TRBD1. CDR1 and CDR2 from the germline V gene are ENHRY and SYGVKD. CDR3 length: 15 amino acids. J lost 0 bases, V lost 7 bases, and 6 bases had no gene match. This chain's CDR3 is CAITKDRNSYNEQFF. The DNA of the CDR3 is TGTGCCATCACCAAGGACAGGAACTCCTACAATGAGCAGTTCTTC.

Notes on this clonotype: The junction departs from the called germline gene at one end, perhaps through a read error. The V and J genes are TRBV7-8 and TRBJ2-5; D is unclear. The CDR3 totals 14 residues. Per germline, CDR1 SGHVS and CDR2 FQNEAQ. The CDR3 region is CASSLAGLDETQYF. The CDR3 bases are TGTGCCAGCAGCTTAGCGGGATTGGACGAGACGCAGTACTTC.

About this clonotype itself: Germline is not matched at one junction end, which may reflect a read error. The rearrangement uses TRBV7-8 and TRBJ2-3, with 8 bases matching TRBD2. CDR1 is SGHVS, CDR2 FQNEAQ, per germline. The CDR3 has 13 residues. The CDR3 nucleotides read TGTGCCAGCGGCGTAGCGGGAAGTGATGATAAGCAGTTT. Encoded protein: CASGVAGSDDKQF.

The rearrangement joins TRBV9 to TRBJ2-5; D call uncertain. V was cut by 4 bases and J by 2 bases, with 15 bases left in between. Germline V lookup: CDR1 SGDLS, CDR2 YYNGEE. CDR3 size: 15 residues. As DNA, the CDR3 is TGTGCCAGCAGCTTTGGGTCGCTCTTGCAAGAGACCCAGTACTTC. Amino acids: CASSFGSLLQETQYF. The full variable domain, with the rest looked up from reference TRBV9 and TRBJ2-5, is DSGVTQTPKHLITATGQRVTLRCSPRSGDLSVYWYQQSLDQGLQFLIQYYNGEERAKGNILERFSAQQFPDLHSELNLSSLELGDSALYFCASSFGSLLQETQYFGPGTRLLVL.

To note about this clonotype: The germline gene is not matched at one end of the junction; a read error may be the cause. This rearrangement joins TRBV10-3 to TRBJ2-1; D might be TRBD1 (7 bases). Germline V lookup: CDR1 ENHRY, CDR2 SYGVKD. The CDR3 runs 16 residues. CDR3 loop: CAISQGGGDGHDEKFF. The CDR3 DNA reads TGTGCCATCAGTCAGGGGGGAGGAGACGGTCATGATGAGAAGTTCTTC.

The chain combines TRBV2 with TRBJ2-3; 7 bases fit TRBD2. The J segment lost 7 bases and the V segment lost 3 bases, leaving 4 bases of the junction unmatched. CDR1 and CDR2 from the germline V gene are SNHLY and FYNNEI. The CDR3 length is 13 residues. The CDR3 here is CASSDGGTHTQYF. In DNA form, the CDR3 reads TGTGCCAGCAGTGACGGGGGGACCCATACGCAGTATTTT.

The chain recombines TRBV7-8 with TRBJ2-3; no clear D. The germline V gene has CDR1 SGHVS and CDR2 FQNEAQ. This CDR3 contains 15 residues. V lost 2 bases and J lost 1, with 10 bases in between. The CDR3 coding sequence is TGTGCCAGCAGCTTATCGAGACTGGGCACAGATACGCAGTATTTT. This encodes CASSLSRLGTDTQYF.

This clonotype appeared a single time. The conserved final phenylalanine or tryptophan is absent from the CDR3, which likely points to a read error. The limits of the CDR3 on the DNA are not certain, so only TCRdb's listed CDR3 is given. The chain has TRBV2 and TRBJ2-3; the table's D call TRBD2 went unverified against the DNA. Including both end residues, the CDR3 is 13 amino acids long. Germline V gene sequence: CDR1 SNHLY, CDR2 FYNNEI. The CDR3 reads CASGGGGTDPLFC.

The rearrangement uses TRBV29-1 and TRBJ2-7; D ambiguous. Germline assignment: CDR1 SQVTM and CDR2 ANQGSEA. V was pared by 6 bases and J by 5 bases, with 8 bases between. This CDR3 is built from 10 residues. In DNA form, the CDR3 reads TGCAGCGTCGGCGCTGACGAGCAGTACTTC. As protein: CSVGADEQYF.

A remark on this clonotype: It is likely a read error, because the conserved phenylalanine at the end of the CDR3 is missing. Because the CDR3's place on the DNA is in doubt, the DNA is left out and the CDR3 is given as listed by TCRdb. This chain joins TRBV7-9 and TRBJ1-1. CDR1 SEHNR and CDR2 FQNEAQ come from the germline V gene (reference sequence). Both ends counted, the CDR3 spans 12 residues. This chain's CDR3 is CASSIQRSEGSD.

The V and J genes are TRBV9 and TRBJ1-1, with D perhaps TRBD1 (5 bases). In germline, CDR1 is SGDLS, CDR2 YYNGEE. CDR3 length equals 15 residues. The V gene lost 4 bases and the J gene lost 12 bases, with 25 bases spanning the gap. The CDR3 DNA sequence: TGTGCCAGCAGCTTAGGGGCGGGAGGGGATGAGCAGTCTTTCTTT. Encoded protein: CASSLGAGGDEQSFF.

The chain joins TRBV9 to TRBJ1-2; D gene uncertain. Trimming left V 4 bases short and J 10 bases short, with 26 bases between. The length of the CDR3 is 16 residues. In germline, CDR1 is SGDLS, CDR2 YYNGEE. The CDR3 protein is CASSPAVDAYVHYYTF. As DNA, the CDR3 is TGTGCCAGCAGCCCCGCCGTGGACGCCTACGTACATTACTACACCTTC.